A single sample is the source of the 23 T cell receptor beta chains below, sequenced in a study of resident and recirculating memory T cells in vitiligo. Assay used: immunoSEQ multiplex PCR; TCRdb lists only in-frame clones, some missing. Of 40,000 to 50,000 clones in the sample, about nine tenths were seen once. Sequences were obtained from blood. Every receptor here comes from a male donor with vitiligo.

The chain joins TRBV9 to TRBJ2-7; 9 bases are a match to TRBD1. V gave up 4 bases and J gave up 6 bases; unmatched junction bases: 8. This CDR3 spans 14 amino acids. Germline-derived CDR1 and CDR2 are SGDLS and YYNGEE. The DNA for the CDR3 is TGTGCCAGCAGCCCGGGACAGGGAAGAGGCGAGCAGTACTTC. Protein product: CASSPGQGRGEQYF.

This sequence joins TRBV9 and TRBJ2-5; 8 nucleotides align to TRBD1. The CDR3 consists of 17 residues. The V and J ends lost 3 bases and 5 bases, in that order; junction bases with no gene match: 15. Germline loops: CDR1 SGDLS, CDR2 YYNGEE. The CDR3 DNA is TGTGCCAGCAGCGCCGGCGCTAGGGCAGGGGGCCGGGAGACCCAGTACTTC. Translation gives CASSAGARAGGRETQYF.

V usage is TRBV7-3 and J usage is TRBJ1-3; no reliable D call. This CDR3 has 12 amino acids. From germline, CDR1 is SGHTA and CDR2 FQGTGA. V shed 3 bases and J shed 4 bases, with 4 bases lying between them. In nucleotides, the CDR3 is TGTGCCAGCAGCTTGACAGGAAACACCATATATTTT. This encodes CASSLTGNTIYF.

This clone was observed a single time. The chain combines TRBV5-1 with TRBJ2-2, with D perhaps TRBD2 (6 bases). The CDR3 sequence is 14 residues long. Germline V gene data show CDR1 as SGHRS and CDR2 as YFSETQ. V lost 7 bases and J 8 bases, leaving 18 bases between the germline ends. The CDR3 DNA follows: TGCGCCAGCCGCACTTTGAGCGGGTTGGGGGAGCTGTTTTTT. Translated, it gives CASRTLSGLGELFF.

This sequence joins TRBV6-5 and TRBJ2-7; TRBD1 is a possible D gene (6 bases). The CDR3 is 13 residues long. Germline loops: CDR1 MNHEY, CDR2 SVGAGI. V was clipped by 6 bases and J by 3 bases, with 12 bases between them. The CDR3 sequence is CASSTRGNYEQYF. The CDR3 DNA sequence: TGTGCCAGCAGCACCAGGGGAAACTACGAGCAGTACTTC.

The V call is TRBV6-1, the J call TRBJ1-2, with TRBD1 matching over 7 bases. The CDR3 length is 14 residues. With 5 bases clipped from V and 4 bases from J, the junction kept 7 bases outside the gene matches. In germline, CDR1 is MNHNS, CDR2 SASEGT. The CDR3 DNA reads TGTGCCAGCAGTACCGGGACAGCGACCTATGGCTACACCTTC. Translated, it gives CASSTGTATYGYTF.

The gene calls are TRBV7-3 and TRBJ1-1, with D tentatively TRBD1 (5 bases). Trimming pared 5 bases from V and 6 bases from J, leaving 19 bases between. Per germline, CDR1 SGHTA and CDR2 FQGTGA. The CDR3 covers 15 residues. The DNA for the CDR3 is TGTGCCAGCAGCGCCACGGGACTGGGGTTCTCTGAAGCTTTCTTT. Protein product: CASSATGLGFSEAFF.

V gene TRBV6-6 combines with J gene TRBJ2-3; 9 nucleotides align to TRBD2. J lost 3 bases, V lost 6 bases, and 7 bases had no gene match. This CDR3 spans 15 amino acids. Germline CDR1 is MNHNY and CDR2 is SVGAGI (reference sequence). The CDR3 region is CASSLAGWRTDTQYF. CDR3 sequence (DNA): TGTGCCAGCAGCCTAGCGGGGTGGAGAACAGATACGCAGTATTTT.

This clone was seen just once. The rearrangement joins TRBV7-9 to TRBJ1-2, with TRBD1 as a possible D gene (6 bases). Between the trimmed V and J ends, which lost 7 bases and 6 bases, there was a span of 12 bases. CDR3 length: 12 amino acids. Germline assignment: CDR1 SEHNR and CDR2 FQNEAQ (reference sequence). CDR3 DNA sequence: TGTGCCAGCACAGGACAGATTCATGGCTACACCTTC. The encoded protein is CASTGQIHGYTF.

The J gene is TRBJ2-3, the V gene TRBV27; the D is unclear. The CDR3 has 18 residues. The V end was cut by 4 bases, the J end by 2 bases, with 22 bases between. The V gene's germline CDR1 is MNHEY and CDR2 SMNVEV (reference sequence). The DNA for the CDR3 is TGTGCCAGCAGTTGGGCCTTCGACGGTCCTTCCTTCACAGATACGCAGTATTTT. It encodes CASSWAFDGPSFTDTQYF.

The chain has TRBV7-8 and TRBJ2-3; TRBD2 might be the D (6 bases). The CDR3 spans 17 residues. CDR1 SGHVS and CDR2 FQNEAQ come from the germline V gene. Trimming stripped 0 bases from V and 1 base from J, with 14 bases between. CDR3 DNA sequence: TGTGCCAGCAGCTTAGCTGTCGGCGGGGACCGCACAGATACGCAGTATTTT. Protein sequence: CASSLAVGGDRTDTQYF.

The chain joins TRBV4-1 to TRBJ1-1, with D perhaps TRBD1 (6 bases). CDR3 size: 17 residues. The germline V gene encodes CDR1 MGHRA and CDR2 YSYEKL. V lost 0 bases and J 0 bases, leaving 14 bases between the germline ends. CDR3 protein: CASSQDRGDRLNTEAFF. The CDR3 DNA sequence: TGCGCCAGCAGCCAAGATCGGGGCGACAGGCTGAACACTGAAGCTTTCTTT.

The rearrangement uses TRBV7-2 and TRBJ1-2; D may be TRBD1 (6 bases). CDR3 length: 16 residues. V was cut by 3 bases and J by 4 bases, with 18 bases left in between. CDR1 SGHTA and CDR2 FQGNSA come from the germline V gene. The CDR3 DNA reads TGTGCCAGCAGCTTGCGCCCCCGGACAGACCCCTATGGCTACACCTTC. Encoded protein: CASSLRPRTDPYGYTF. Supplemented by reference TRBV7-2 and TRBJ1-2, the full variable domain reads GAGVSQSPSNKVTEKGKDVELRCDPISGHTALYWYRQSLGQGLEFLIYFQGNSAPDKSGLPSDRFSAERTGGSVSTLTIQRTQQEDSAVYLCASSLRPRTDPYGYTFGSGTRLTVV.

V gene TRBV6-5 combines with J gene TRBJ2-2; D remains unclear. This CDR3 contains 11 residues. Germline loops: CDR1 MNHEY, CDR2 SVGAGI. V was cut by 9 bases and J by 3 bases, with 5 bases left in between. The CDR3 reads CASKYTGELFF. CDR3 coding DNA: TGTGCCAGTAAATACACCGGGGAGCTGTTTTTT.

The chain has TRBV30 and TRBJ1-1; D ambiguous. The CDR3 totals 17 residues. Trimming stripped 2 bases from V and 5 bases from J, with 24 bases between. CDR1 and CDR2 (germline): GTSNPN, SVGIG (reference sequence). CDR3 sequence (DNA): TGTGCCTGGAGTTTTAGGACGGGATCCCCTCTAGGGACTGAAGCTTTCTTT. Amino acids: CAWSFRTGSPLGTEAFF.

The chain uses TRBV7-2 and TRBJ1-1, with D unclear. In germline, CDR1 is SGHTA, CDR2 FQGNSA. This CDR3 spans 12 amino acids. V was pared by 5 bases and J by 8 bases, with 12 bases between. The CDR3 reads CASSQQRVEAFF. The CDR3 DNA is TGTGCCAGCAGCCAGCAGCGTGTCGAAGCTTTCTTT. The full variable domain, with the rest looked up from reference TRBV7-2 and TRBJ1-1, is GAGVSQSPSNKVTEKGKDVELRCDPISGHTALYWYRQSLGQGLEFLIYFQGNSAPDKSGLPSDRFSAERTGGSVSTLTIQRTQQEDSAVYLCASSQQRVEAFFGQGTRLTVV.

The genes are TRBV27 and TRBJ2-5, with 12 bases matching TRBD2. V shed 4 bases and J 6 bases; nucleotides not matched to a gene: 15. Germline CDR1 reads MNHEY; CDR2 reads SMNVEV (reference sequence). The CDR3 runs 18 residues. The CDR3 DNA is TGTGCCAGCAGTTCCCCGACTAGCGGGGGCCCCCAGCCGAAGACCCAGTACTTC. It codes for CASSSPTSGGPQPKTQYF.

This chain links TRBV9 with TRBJ2-3; 9 bases line up with TRBD2. The germline V gene encodes CDR1 SGDLS and CDR2 YYNGEE. Trimming took 4 bases from V and 1 from J; bases not matched to a gene: 4. The CDR3 loop spans 15 amino acids. The CDR3 DNA sequence: TGTGCCAGCAGCCACTCTAGCGGGGGCACAGATACGCAGTATTTT. It translates to CASSHSSGGTDTQYF.

This clone appeared a single time. This chain uses TRBV5-4 with TRBJ1-2; D is possibly TRBD1 (6 bases). The germline V and J ends were trimmed by 4 bases and 2 bases, with 12 bases remaining between them. Germline-derived CDR1 and CDR2 are SGHNT and YYREEE (reference sequence). The CDR3 extends over 14 amino acids. The CDR3 DNA sequence: TGTGCCAGCAGCCCGCAACAGGGCAACTATGGCTACACCTTC. Residues: CASSPQQGNYGYTF.

This chain connects TRBV11-2 to TRBJ2-3, with D perhaps TRBD1 (6 bases). Germline CDR1 reads SGHAT; CDR2 reads FQNNGV. This CDR3 contains 15 residues. V was cut by 1 base and J by 1 base, with 9 bases left in between. CDR3 residues: CASSLGTGRTDTQYF. DNA of the CDR3: TGTGCCAGCAGCTTAGGAACAGGGCGCACAGATACGCAGTATTTT.

The chain recombines TRBV14 with TRBJ2-3; possible D gene TRBD1, 5 bases. CDR1 SGHDN and CDR2 FVKESK come from the germline V gene. The CDR3 has 16 residues. The V end lost 5 bases, the J end lost 0 bases, and 15 bases lay between the germline ends. CDR3 sequence (DNA): TGTGCCAGCAGCTTAGGACACCCCGCTAGCACAGATACGCAGTATTTT. This codes for CASSLGHPASTDTQYF.

The rearrangement joins TRBV6-5 to TRBJ2-1; D is perhaps TRBD2 (5 bases). Germline V gene sequence: CDR1 MNHEY, CDR2 SVGAGI. Trimming took off 4 bases at V and 5 bases at J, with 12 bases between the two ends. This CDR3 comprises 14 residues. CDR3 in DNA: TGTGCCAGCAGTTCACGCGGGTCTGACAATGAGCAGTTCTTC. Amino acid sequence: CASSSRGSDNEQFF.

The V call is TRBV10-3, the J call TRBJ2-1; D uncertain. CDR1 ENHRY and CDR2 SYGVKD come from the germline V gene. Trimming cost V 2 bases and J 4 bases, with 9 bases left between them. This CDR3 contains 14 residues. This CDR3 is CAISETSTYNEQFF. As DNA, the CDR3 is TGTGCCATCAGTGAGACGTCCACTTACAATGAGCAGTTCTTC.